This TCR beta chain stems from a study of blood T cell repertoires in COVID-19. The method was immunoSEQ multiplex PCR; TCRdb's version includes in-frame clones alone and lacks a portion of them. The sample has about 50,000 clones, roughly nine tenths seen once. The germline V gene encodes CDR1 LNHDA and CDR2 SQIVND (reference sequence). V shed 9 bases and J 5 bases; nucleotides not matched to a gene: 3. This CDR3 has 12 amino acids. This TCR was recovered from a human donor in a cohort sampled during active COVID-19. Sequencing used peripheral blood. The V gene is TRBV19, the J gene TRBJ2-5; 10 bases match TRBD2. CDR3: CASQAGGETQYF. In DNA, the CDR3 is TGTGCCAGCCAAGCGGGAGGGGAGACCCAGTACTTC.